These 24 T cell receptor beta chains were all obtained from the same sample, sequenced in a study of T cells after yellow fever vaccination (dated by TCRdb to between 2019 and 2020). The intended sense of this specimen's treatment or condition label: live attenuated yellow fever vaccine strain. Libraries were built with 5' RACE. Sequenced using an Illumina HiSeq 2500. The raw public reads went through TCRdb reprocessing: fastp at Q25, MiXCR clone calling, in-frame beta chains kept. Identical CDR3 proteins give one entry, which carries the most common genes and DNA. This sample lists 360,000 or so distinct CDR3 sequences; more than 9% were detected once. In total, the top ten clones hold 15% to 20% of the sample. The sample was PBMCs, taken on the day of the first yellow fever vaccination. All receptors come from a man younger than 35 who received the YFV17D yellow fever vaccine.

Remarks on this clonotype: At one end, the junction sequence differs from germline, possibly due to a read error. The V and J genes are TRBV6-1 and TRBJ2-7; D is unresolved. This CDR3 region has 13 residues. In germline, CDR1 is MNHNS, CDR2 SASEGT. The chain's CDR3 is CASKPGTHYEQYF. CDR3 nucleotides: TGTGCGAGCAAACCCGGAACACACTACGAGCAGTACTTC.

The chain is built from TRBV5-6 and TRBJ2-5, with 7 bases lining up with TRBD1. The CDR3 length is 14 residues. The germline V gene has CDR1 SGHDT and CDR2 YYEEEE. V gave up 4 bases and J gave up 4 bases; unmatched junction bases: 7. This chain's CDR3 is CASSAITGVETQYF. The CDR3 nucleotides are TGTGCCAGCAGCGCTATAACAGGGGTAGAGACCCAGTACTTC.

The chain has TRBV7-6 and TRBJ2-1; D gene ambiguous. This CDR3 has 14 residues. V lost 4 bases and J lost 8, with 15 bases in between. Germline V CDR1 and CDR2: SGHVS, FNYEAQ. The CDR3 bases are TGTGCCAGCAGCTCTAAGACCCCAAGCTATGAGCAGTTCTTC. It specifies CASSSKTPSYEQFF.

This clonotype was counted only a few times. The chain couples TRBV3-1 to TRBJ1-2; D is undetermined. Trimming left V 6 bases short and J 6 bases short, with 8 bases between. Per germline, CDR1 LGHDT and CDR2 YNNKEL (reference sequence). This CDR3 is built from 11 residues. CDR3 coding DNA: TGTGCCAGCAGTTCAGGCGATGGCTACACCTTC. Protein product: CASSSGDGYTF. Variable domain in full (rest from reference TRBV3-1 and TRBJ1-2): DTAVSQTPKYLVTQMGNDKSIKCEQNLGHDTMYWYKQDSKKFLKIMFSYNNKELIINETVPNRFSPKSPDKAHLNLHINSLELGDSAVYFCASSSGDGYTFGSGTRLTVV.

There are a few counts of this clonotype. The chain has TRBV5-6 and TRBJ2-7, with a weak D call TRBD1 (8 bases). This CDR3 is built from 17 residues. V was pared by 4 bases and J by 0 bases, with 20 bases between. Germline CDR1 SGHDT, CDR2 YYEEEE. The CDR3 loop is CASSHPGQGLLSYEQYF. DNA of the CDR3: TGTGCCAGCAGCCACCCCGGACAGGGACTACTCTCCTACGAGCAGTACTTC.

V gene TRBV7-9 combines with J gene TRBJ2-2, with D perhaps being TRBD1 or TRBD2 (7 bases each). Deletions cut 4 bases from V and 6 bases from J, with 15 bases between. CDR1 is SEHNR, CDR2 FQNEAQ, per germline (reference sequence). This CDR3 is 15 amino acids long. CDR3 in DNA: TGTGCCAGCAGCTCCGGACAGGCGGGAGCCGGGGAGCTGTTTTTT. Its translation is CASSSGQAGAGELFF.

The rearrangement links TRBV4-1 to TRBJ2-3; a weak D match, TRBD2 (5 bases). Germline V gene data show CDR1 as MGHRA and CDR2 as YSYEKL. The length of the CDR3 is 18 residues. The ends were cut back, 0 bases at V and 1 base at J, with 17 bases in the middle. The CDR3: CASSQDALRGIRTDTQYF. The DNA of the CDR3 is TGCGCCAGCAGCCAAGATGCCCTACGAGGGATCCGCACAGATACGCAGTATTTT.

This clonotype was observed a handful of times. The chain uses TRBV7-2 and TRBJ2-5; D remains unclear. The ends were cut back, 1 base at V and 5 bases at J, with 11 bases in the middle. CDR1 and CDR2 (germline): SGHTA, FQGNSA. CDR3 length equals 14 residues. The CDR3 DNA is TGTGCCAGCAGCTTAGGTCCTATAGGGGAGACCCAGTACTTC. It codes for CASSLGPIGETQYF.

In its sample, this clonotype was seen a few times. The DNA of the CDR3 is TGCAGTGCTACAACAGGGGCCTACGAGCAGTACTTC. Translation gives CSATTGAYEQYF. The chain employs TRBV20-1 and TRBJ2-7; 7 bases fit TRBD1. The CDR3 sequence is 12 residues long. Germline lookup yields CDR1 DFQATT and CDR2 SNEGSKA (reference sequence). J gave up 2 bases and V 4 bases, and 2 bases lay outside the gene matches.

The chain couples TRBV2 to TRBJ2-2; TRBD2 matches at 12 bases. Unmatched junction bases numbered 2, after V lost 6 bases and J lost 0 bases. The germline V gene has CDR1 SNHLY and CDR2 FYNNEI. The CDR3 runs 16 residues. CDR3 sequence (DNA): TGTGCCAGCAGACTAGCGGGAGGAGCGAACACCGGGGAGCTGTTTTTT. The encoded protein is CASRLAGGANTGELFF.

This chain connects TRBV7-2 to TRBJ2-2; TRBD2 is a possible D gene (6 bases). The V gene's germline CDR1 is SGHTA and CDR2 FQGNSA. The CDR3 is made up of 15 amino acids. The V end was cut by 3 bases, the J end by 5 bases, with 13 bases between. The CDR3 loop reads CASSFGGRVTGELFF. The CDR3 DNA reads TGTGCCAGCAGCTTCGGGGGAAGGGTAACCGGGGAGCTGTTTTTT.

V usage is TRBV7-9 and J usage is TRBJ2-7, with TRBD1 matching over 7 bases. Losses at the gene ends were 4 bases for V and 5 bases for J; bases not matched to a gene: 8. This CDR3 spans 14 amino acids. Germline V gene data show CDR1 as SEHNR and CDR2 as FQNEAQ (reference sequence). CDR3 protein: CASSSVQGPNEQYF. The CDR3 DNA reads as TGTGCCAGCAGCTCCGTACAGGGGCCCAACGAGCAGTACTTC.

Only a few counts were recorded for this clonotype. The gene calls are TRBV9 and TRBJ2-3; 16 nucleotides agree with TRBD2. The CDR3 runs to 16 residues. With V trimmed by 3 bases and J by 10 bases, 8 bases remained unmatched. Germline CDR1 SGDLS, CDR2 YYNGEE. CDR3 coding DNA: TGTGCCAGCAGCGCGACCGGGACTAGCGGGGGGGCTCCGCAGTATTTT. It is translated as CASSATGTSGGAPQYF.

There are a few counts of this clonotype. J is TRBJ2-1 and V is TRBV6-4, with TRBD2 matching over 9 bases. V shed 0 bases and J 10 bases; nucleotides not matched to a gene: 7. This CDR3 has 15 residues. Germline CDR1 reads MRHNA; CDR2 reads SNTAGT. CDR3 in amino acids: CASSDSDSGGGEQFF. CDR3 DNA: TGTGCCAGCAGTGACTCGGATAGCGGGGGTGGCGAGCAGTTCTTC.

This clonotype occurred a few times. The V call is TRBV10-1, the J call TRBJ2-1, with a tentative D call TRBD1 (5 bases). From germline, CDR1 is WNHNN and CDR2 SYGVQD (reference sequence). V was shortened by 7 bases and J by 12 bases, with 10 bases between the two germline ends. The CDR3 length is 10 residues. For the CDR3, the DNA is TGCGCCAGCATTCTAGGGGTGCAGTTCTTC. Protein: CASILGVQFF.

Only a few counts were recorded for this clonotype. This rearrangement joins TRBV12-3 or TRBV12-4 to TRBJ2-1, with TRBD1 matching 7 bases. The CDR3 loop spans 11 amino acids. V was clipped by 6 bases and J by 13 bases; unmatched bases: 6. This chain's CDR3 is CASSPTGYQFF. The DNA for the CDR3 is TGTGCCAGCAGCCCGACAGGGTACCAGTTCTTC.

The chain is built from TRBV6-5 and TRBJ1-1; TRBD1 agrees at 8 bases. Germline CDR1 MNHEY, CDR2 SVGAGI. J gave up 4 bases and V 0 bases, and 7 bases lay outside the gene matches. The CDR3 spans 16 residues. CDR3 region: CASSYSRDTGGTEAFF. The DNA for the CDR3 is TGTGCCAGCAGTTACTCGAGGGATACAGGGGGCACTGAAGCTTTCTTT.

This clonotype was found a few times. The chain combines TRBV7-2 with TRBJ2-3, with a tentative D call TRBD2 (7 bases). In germline, CDR1 is SGHTA, CDR2 FQGNSA. CDR3 size: 15 residues. With 6 bases removed from V and 1 base from J, the gap between germline ends came to 14 bases. The CDR3 sequence is CASRFRGARTDTQYF. As DNA, the CDR3 is TGTGCCAGCAGATTTCGGGGGGCTCGCACAGATACGCAGTATTTT.

This clonotype has more than one count but fewer than ten. This chain joins TRBV6-2 or TRBV6-3 and TRBJ1-5; D may be TRBD1 (6 bases). Germline assignment: CDR1 MNHEY and CDR2 SVGEGT. V was trimmed by 0 bases and J by 2 bases, leaving 14 bases between them. This CDR3 region has 17 residues. The CDR3 DNA sequence: TGTGCCAGCAGTTACTCCCCATCGACAGGACGCAATCAGCCCCAGCATTTT. Translation gives CASSYSPSTGRNQPQHF.

The chain is built from TRBV29-1 and TRBJ2-5; D gene uncertain. There are 12 residues in the CDR3. V lost 4 bases, J lost 0 bases, and 6 bases lay in between. Germline loops: CDR1 SQVTM, CDR2 ANQGSEA. The CDR3 sequence: CSVVGDQETQYF. The CDR3 DNA sequence: TGCAGCGTTGTTGGGGACCAAGAGACCCAGTACTTC.

This clonotype was seen only a few times. The chain links TRBV7-2 to TRBJ2-3, with D perhaps TRBD2 (7 bases). V dropped 2 bases and J dropped 8 bases, with 14 bases sitting between them. Per the germline V gene, CDR1 is SGHTA and CDR2 is FQGNSA. CDR3 length: 14 amino acids. The CDR3 nucleotides are TGTGCCAGCAGCTTATTTGGGGGGGCCGGTACGCAGTATTTT. This translates into CASSLFGGAGTQYF.

The chain is built from TRBV20-1 and TRBJ2-5; D not certain. The CDR3 covers 12 residues. V lost 3 bases and J lost 5, with 10 bases in between. Germline V gives CDR1 DFQATT, CDR2 SNEGSKA (reference sequence). The CDR3 loop reads CSASGNRETQYF. Written as DNA, the CDR3 is TGCAGTGCTAGTGGCAACCGGGAGACCCAGTACTTC.

This clonotype was counted a few times. The rearrangement links TRBV6-5 to TRBJ2-1; a possible D gene is TRBD1 (6 bases). The CDR3 has 13 amino acids. Deletions cut 6 bases from V and 8 bases from J, with 14 bases between. CDR1 is MNHEY and CDR2 is SVGAGI in the germline V gene. In DNA, the CDR3 is TGTGCCAGCAGGCAAACAGGGTCCGATGAGCAGTTCTTC. It encodes CASRQTGSDEQFF.

J is TRBJ1-4 and V is TRBV10-3; D is undetermined. Germline V gene lookup returns CDR1 ENHRY and CDR2 SYGVKD. The V gene lost 6 bases and the J gene lost 8 bases, with 7 bases spanning the gap. This CDR3 contains 11 residues. The CDR3 spells CAISPGEKLFF. Here the CDR3 DNA reads TGTGCCATCAGCCCGGGGGAAAAACTGTTTTTT.